The next 26 T cell receptor beta chains were all read from a single sample in a study of blood T cell repertoires in COVID-19. Clones were read by immunoSEQ multiplex PCR, and TCRdb kept only the in-frame ones, dropping some. This table holds 250,000 to 300,000 clones, 70% to 90% found once. Sequencing was done on a sample of peripheral blood. The receptors derive from a woman aged 70-85 years with acute or convalescent COVID-19.

V is TRBV7-8 and J is TRBJ2-2; D possibly corresponds to TRBD1 (6 bases). The V gene's germline CDR1 is SGHVS and CDR2 FQNEAQ. The CDR3 spans 12 residues. Trimming left V 5 bases short and J 13 bases short, with 14 bases between. Here the CDR3 reads CASSRYRETLFF. The CDR3 DNA sequence: TGTGCCAGCAGCCGTTACAGGGAGACGCTGTTTTTT.

J is TRBJ2-1 and V is TRBV7-9; 7 nucleotides align to TRBD1. CDR3 length equals 15 residues. J gave up 12 bases and V 1 base, and 12 bases lay outside the gene matches. CDR1 and CDR2 (germline): SEHNR, FQNEAQ (reference sequence). The CDR3 region has the DNA TGTGCCAGCAGCTTAGAATTCAACTCAGGGGGTCGGCAGTTCTTC. As protein: CASSLEFNSGGRQFF.

This chain links TRBV18 with TRBJ2-2; possible D gene TRBD2, 6 bases. This CDR3 spans 14 amino acids. Trimming removed 0 bases at V and 8 bases at J, with 10 bases between. Per germline, CDR1 KGHSH and CDR2 LQKENI. CDR3 loop: CASSPPDGTGELFF. The CDR3 DNA reads TGTGCCAGCTCACCACCTGATGGGACTGGGGAGCTGTTTTTT.

This clone has a handful of counts. The rearrangement uses TRBV10-3 and TRBJ2-7; D gene ambiguous. The CDR3 consists of 12 residues. The germline V and J ends were trimmed by 2 bases and 3 bases, with 5 bases remaining between them. The germline V gene encodes CDR1 ENHRY and CDR2 SYGVKD. CDR3 coding DNA: TGTGCCATCAGTGAGGCCAGCTACGAGCAGTACTTC. Its translation: CAISEASYEQYF.

Notes on this clone: The same CDR3 also results from other DNA sequences found in this sample. The CDR3 spells CASSPSRGDTEAFF. CDR3 sequence (DNA): TGTGCCAGCTCACCTTCACGAGGAGATACTGAAGCTTTCTTT. This chain joins TRBV18 and TRBJ1-1; D gene unclear. Germline CDR1 and CDR2: KGHSH and LQKENI. The CDR3 is made up of 14 amino acids. Trimming cost V 3 bases and J 5 bases, with 13 bases left between them.

The chain has TRBV15 and TRBJ2-2, with D unresolved. The CDR3 has 13 residues. V was shortened by 8 bases and J by 6 bases, with 13 bases between the two germline ends. Germline V lookup: CDR1 LNHNV, CDR2 YYDKDF (reference sequence). In DNA form, the CDR3 reads TGTGCCACCGCCTGGGCTCGAGCCGGGGAGCTGTTTTTT. Its protein is CATAWARAGELFF.

This clone appeared a few times. The chain employs TRBV7-8 and TRBJ1-4; D remains unclear. Germline-derived CDR1 and CDR2 are SGHVS and FQNEAQ. The CDR3 is 17 residues long. Between the trimmed V and J ends, which lost 0 bases and 0 bases, there was a span of 11 bases. CDR3: CASSLATGGATNEKLFF. CDR3 nucleotides: TGTGCCAGCAGCTTAGCAACGGGTGGAGCAACTAATGAAAAACTGTTTTTT.

The CDR3 here is CASSPAKLGDTEAFF. DNA for the CDR3: TGTGCCAGCAGCCCCGCTAAGTTAGGGGACACTGAAGCTTTCTTT. The chain recombines TRBV5-4 with TRBJ1-1; a possible D gene is TRBD1 (5 bases). The CDR3 covers 15 residues. Germline-derived CDR1 and CDR2 are SGHNT and YYREEE (reference sequence). V lost 4 bases and J 3 bases, leaving 16 bases between the germline ends.

In regard to this clone: One junction end disagrees with the germline gene, perhaps due to a read error. The chain links TRBV3-1 (or the pseudogene TRBV3-2) to TRBJ1-6, with D tentatively TRBD1 (5 bases). The germline V gene has CDR1 LGHDT and CDR2 YNNKEL (reference sequence). This CDR3 contains 14 residues. The CDR3 DNA follows: TGTGTCAGCAGCCCTGGGGCAGGTAATTCACCCCTCCACTTT. Amino acids: CVSSPGAGNSPLHF.

This sequence joins TRBV5-4 and TRBJ2-1; 10 nucleotides agree with TRBD1. The J segment lost 5 bases and the V segment lost 2 bases, leaving 4 bases of the junction unmatched. Germline V gene lookup returns CDR1 SGHNT and CDR2 YYREEE (reference sequence). The CDR3 has 15 amino acids. The CDR3 here is CASSLPGQGNNEQFF. CDR3 nucleotides: TGTGCCAGCAGCTTACCGGGACAGGGGAACAATGAGCAGTTCTTC.

This rearrangement joins TRBV1 to TRBJ1-2; the table's D gene call, TRBD1, was not cross checked with the DNA. TRBV1 is reported as a pseudogene. The CDR3 length is 15 residues. CDR3 sequence reads: CTSSQLETESYGYTF. The CDR3 DNA sequence: TGCACCAGCAGCCAATTGGAGACAGAGAGCTATGGCTACACCTTC.

The V call is TRBV29-1, the J call TRBJ2-3; 7 positions agree with TRBD2. Germline V lookup: CDR1 SQVTM, CDR2 ANQGSEA. J gave up 2 bases and V 5 bases, and 7 bases lay outside the gene matches. The CDR3 is 14 residues long. The CDR3 spells CSVRSSGATDTQYF. The CDR3 region has the DNA TGCAGCGTTAGATCGAGCGGGGCCACAGATACGCAGTATTTT.

V gene TRBV10-1 combines with J gene TRBJ1-1; 8 bases agree with TRBD1. With 0 bases clipped from V and 5 bases from J, the junction kept 11 bases outside the gene matches. The CDR3 has 17 amino acids. The germline V gene encodes CDR1 WNHNN and CDR2 SYGVQD (reference sequence). The CDR3 is CASSESPTHRGKTEAFF. CDR3 nucleotides: TGCGCCAGCAGTGAGTCTCCTACCCACAGGGGGAAGACTGAAGCTTTCTTT.

The chain links TRBV18 to TRBJ1-1, with D hard to call. V was shortened by 8 bases and J by 6 bases, with 16 bases between the two germline ends. The CDR3 has 13 residues. Germline lookup yields CDR1 KGHSH and CDR2 LQKENI. The CDR3 protein is CASASVQEAEAFF. As DNA, the CDR3 is TGTGCCAGCGCATCGGTGCAGGAAGCTGAAGCTTTCTTT.

Written as DNA, the CDR3 is TGTGCCAGCAGCCTCGGGACTAGCGGGGTCGGGGAGCTGTTTTTT. Protein: CASSLGTSGVGELFF. The chain carries TRBV7-2 and TRBJ2-2; 13 bases align to TRBD2. The junction had 4 bases not matched to a gene; V was cut back by 5 bases and J by 7 bases. This CDR3 is built from 15 residues. CDR1 and CDR2 from the germline V gene are SGHTA and FQGNSA.

The gene calls are TRBV20-1 and TRBJ2-7, with TRBD2 identical over 10 bases. The J segment lost 6 bases and the V segment lost 5 bases, leaving 1 base of the junction unmatched. The CDR3 consists of 11 residues. Germline values: CDR1 DFQATT, CDR2 SNEGSKA (reference sequence). The CDR3 bases are TGCAGTGCTCTAGCGGGGGTCGAGCAGTACTTC. This codes for CSALAGVEQYF.

The chain carries TRBV6-5 and TRBJ1-1; D ambiguous. CDR3 length equals 11 residues. In germline, CDR1 is MNHEY, CDR2 SVGAGI. V lost 6 bases and J lost 10, with 12 bases in between. The CDR3 coding sequence is TGTGCCAGCAGCTCGTCGCGGGGAGCTTTCTTT. It yields the protein CASSSSRGAFF.

The V and J genes are TRBV7-4 and TRBJ1-5; 10 bases fit TRBD1. V lost 5 bases and J lost 4; bases outside the gene matches: 11. CDR3 length: 17 residues. The germline CDR1 and CDR2 sequences are SGHVT and SQSDAQ. CDR3 sequence reads: CASSEEDRGIPNQPQHF. The CDR3, as DNA: TGTGCCAGCAGCGAAGAGGACAGGGGGATCCCTAATCAGCCCCAGCATTTT.

The chain combines TRBV11-2 with TRBJ2-3, with D tentatively TRBD2 (6 bases). The V and J ends lost 3 bases and 3 bases respectively, with 10 bases between them. CDR1 and CDR2 from the germline V gene are SGHAT and FQNNGV. This CDR3 comprises 14 residues. The CDR3 nucleotides are TGTGCCAGCAGCTTCACGGGGGTTACAGATACGCAGTATTTT. It specifies CASSFTGVTDTQYF. Together with reference TRBV11-2 and TRBJ2-3, the CDR3 gives the full variable domain: EAGVAQSPRYKIIEKRQSVAFWCNPISGHATLYWYQQILGQGPKLLIQFQNNGVVDDSQLPKDRFSAERLKGVDSTLKIQPAKLEDSAVYLCASSFTGVTDTQYFGPGTRLTVL.

This sequence joins TRBV27 and TRBJ2-1; a possible D gene is TRBD1 (5 bases). The ends were cut back, 1 base at V and 6 bases at J, with 10 bases in the middle. The CDR3 runs 14 residues. Germline CDR1 reads MNHEY; CDR2 reads SMNVEV (reference sequence). CDR3 sequence (DNA): TGTGCCAGCAGTTTATACAGCAGGGCCAATGAGCAGTTCTTC. Translating gives CASSLYSRANEQFF.

This clone turned up a few times. V gene TRBV6-5 combines with J gene TRBJ1-2; the D is unclear. The length of the CDR3 is 15 residues. V lost 6 bases and J 0 bases, leaving 14 bases between the germline ends. The V gene's germline CDR1 is MNHEY and CDR2 SVGAGI. This chain's CDR3 is CASSQYNTANYGYTF. DNA of the CDR3: TGTGCCAGCAGCCAATACAACACAGCTAACTATGGCTACACCTTC.

This chain joins TRBV29-1 and TRBJ2-1; a possible D gene is TRBD2 (6 bases). The germline V and J ends were trimmed by 4 bases and 0 bases, with 13 bases remaining between them. Germline V lookup: CDR1 SQVTM, CDR2 ANQGSEA. The CDR3 runs to 15 residues. CDR3 DNA: TGCAGCGTTGCGGGCGGGGACGCCTCCTACAATGAGCAGTTCTTC. Translated, it gives CSVAGGDASYNEQFF.

V usage is TRBV18 and J usage is TRBJ2-3; D not resolved. Germline V gives CDR1 KGHSH, CDR2 LQKENI. This CDR3 contains 14 residues. With 1 base removed from V and 3 bases from J, the gap between germline ends came to 8 bases. The CDR3 loop reads CASSPHPRTDTQYF. The CDR3 DNA reads TGTGCCAGCTCACCACATCCCAGAACAGATACGCAGTATTTT.

This clone was seen only a few times. V is TRBV3-1 (or the pseudogene TRBV3-2) and J is TRBJ1-3; 7 bases are a match to TRBD1. The CDR3 contains 16 residues. V lost 4 bases to trimming and J lost 2 bases; unmatched junction nucleotides: 8. CDR1 and CDR2 (germline): LGHDT, YNNKEL (reference sequence). In DNA, the CDR3 is TGTGCCAGCAGCCCGACAGGGATTGATGCTGGAAACACCATATATTTT. Its protein product is CASSPTGIDAGNTIYF.

The chain uses TRBV10-3 and TRBJ2-7, with TRBD1 matching 7 bases. J was trimmed by 4 bases and V by 4 bases; bases with no gene match: 7. Germline CDR1 reads ENHRY; CDR2 reads SYGVKD. The CDR3 runs to 14 residues. CDR3 coding DNA: TGTGCCATCAGTGCATTAGGGGGCGGATACGAGCAGTACTTC. This sequence encodes CAISALGGGYEQYF.

This clone occurred once. The chain links TRBV5-4 to TRBJ2-5; 7 nucleotides agree with TRBD1. The germline V gene has CDR1 SGHNT and CDR2 YYREEE (reference sequence). With V trimmed by 4 bases and J by 3 bases, 3 bases remained unmatched. This CDR3 spans 13 amino acids. The CDR3 region has the DNA TGTGCCAGCAGCCGGACAGGAGAAGAGACCCAGTACTTC. It encodes CASSRTGEETQYF.